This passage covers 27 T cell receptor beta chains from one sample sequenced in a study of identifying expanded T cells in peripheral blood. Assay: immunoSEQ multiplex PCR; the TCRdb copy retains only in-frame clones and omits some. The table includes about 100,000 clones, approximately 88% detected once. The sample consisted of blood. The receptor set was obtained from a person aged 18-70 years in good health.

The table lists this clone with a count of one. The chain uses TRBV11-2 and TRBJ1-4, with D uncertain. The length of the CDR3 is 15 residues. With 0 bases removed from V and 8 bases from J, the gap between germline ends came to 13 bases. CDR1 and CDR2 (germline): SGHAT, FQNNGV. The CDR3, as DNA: TGTGCCAGCAGCTTAGACTGGAGCCGCAAGGAAAAACTGTTTTTT. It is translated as CASSLDWSRKEKLFF.

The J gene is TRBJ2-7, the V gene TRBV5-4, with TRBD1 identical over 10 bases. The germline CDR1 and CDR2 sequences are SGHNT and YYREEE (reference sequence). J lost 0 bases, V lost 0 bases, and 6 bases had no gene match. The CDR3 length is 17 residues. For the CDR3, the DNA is TGTGCCAGCAGCTTGGGACAGGGGGCCCCGAGCTCCTACGAGCAGTACTTC. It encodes CASSLGQGAPSSYEQYF.

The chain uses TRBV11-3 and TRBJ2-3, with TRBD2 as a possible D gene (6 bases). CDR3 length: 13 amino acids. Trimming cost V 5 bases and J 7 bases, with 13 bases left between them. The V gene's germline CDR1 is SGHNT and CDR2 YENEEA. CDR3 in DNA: TGTGCCAGCAGCCAGAACCGGGACTATACGCAGTATTTT. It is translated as CASSQNRDYTQYF.

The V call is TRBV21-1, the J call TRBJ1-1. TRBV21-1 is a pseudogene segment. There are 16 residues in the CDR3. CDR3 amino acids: CASSKGPGRGDTEAFF. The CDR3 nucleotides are TGTGCCAGCAGCAAAGGCCCGGGGAGGGGGGACACTGAAGCTTTCTTT.

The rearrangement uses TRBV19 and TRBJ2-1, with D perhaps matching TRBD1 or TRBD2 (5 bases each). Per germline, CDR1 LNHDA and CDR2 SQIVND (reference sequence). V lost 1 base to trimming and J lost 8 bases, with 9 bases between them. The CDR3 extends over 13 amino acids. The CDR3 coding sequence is TGTGCCAGTAGTATAGTCTCGGGGCATGAGCAGTTCTTC. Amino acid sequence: CASSIVSGHEQFF. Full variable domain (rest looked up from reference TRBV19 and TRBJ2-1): DGGITQSPKYLFRKEGQNVTLSCEQNLNHDAMYWYRQDPGQGLRLIYYSQIVNDFQKGDIAEGYSVSREKKESFPLTVTSAQKNPTAFYLCASSIVSGHEQFFGPGTRLTVL.

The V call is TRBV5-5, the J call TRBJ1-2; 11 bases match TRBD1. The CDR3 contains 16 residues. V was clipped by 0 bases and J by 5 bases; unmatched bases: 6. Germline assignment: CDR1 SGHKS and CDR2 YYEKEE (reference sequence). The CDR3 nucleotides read TGTGCCAGCAGCTTGGATTTGGACAGGGGGCGTTATGGCTACACCTTC. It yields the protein CASSLDLDRGRYGYTF.

CDR3 nucleotides: TGTGCCTGGAGTGTACTTGGGTCCACTGAAGCTTTCTTT. Its translation is CAWSVLGSTEAFF. The chain links TRBV30 to TRBJ1-1; the D is unclear. Germline values: CDR1 GTSNPN, CDR2 SVGIG (reference sequence). CDR3 length: 13 residues. Trimming removed 0 bases at V and 4 bases at J, with 9 bases between.

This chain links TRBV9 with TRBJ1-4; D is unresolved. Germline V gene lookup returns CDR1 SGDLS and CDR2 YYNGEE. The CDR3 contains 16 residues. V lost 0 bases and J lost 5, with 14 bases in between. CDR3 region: CASSVGGSLSNEKLFF. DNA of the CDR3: TGTGCCAGCAGCGTAGGTGGGAGTCTCTCAAATGAAAAACTGTTTTTT. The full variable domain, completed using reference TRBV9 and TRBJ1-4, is DSGVTQTPKHLITATGQRVTLRCSPRSGDLSVYWYQQSLDQGLQFLIQYYNGEERAKGNILERFSAQQFPDLHSELNLSSLELGDSALYFCASSVGGSLSNEKLFFGSGTQLSVL.

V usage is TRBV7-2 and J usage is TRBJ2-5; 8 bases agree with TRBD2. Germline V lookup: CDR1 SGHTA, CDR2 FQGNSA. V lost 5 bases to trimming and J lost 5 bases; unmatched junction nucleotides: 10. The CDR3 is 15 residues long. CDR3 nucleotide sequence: TGTGCCAGCAGCCCCGGAGGGACTAGAGCCGAGACCCAGTACTTC. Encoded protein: CASSPGGTRAETQYF.

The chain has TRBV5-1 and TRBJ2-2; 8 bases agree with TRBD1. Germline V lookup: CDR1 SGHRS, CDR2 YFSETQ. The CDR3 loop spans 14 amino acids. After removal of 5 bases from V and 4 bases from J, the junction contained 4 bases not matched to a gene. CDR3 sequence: CASRGQGGTGELFF. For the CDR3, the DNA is TGCGCCAGCAGAGGACAGGGAGGCACCGGGGAGCTGTTTTTT.

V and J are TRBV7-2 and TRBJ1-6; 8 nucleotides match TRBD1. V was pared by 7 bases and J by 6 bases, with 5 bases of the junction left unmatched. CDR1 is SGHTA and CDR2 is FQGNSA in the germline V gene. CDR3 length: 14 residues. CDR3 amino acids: CASKIQGGNSPLHF. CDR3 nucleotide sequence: TGTGCCAGCAAAATACAGGGGGGTAATTCACCCCTCCACTTT.

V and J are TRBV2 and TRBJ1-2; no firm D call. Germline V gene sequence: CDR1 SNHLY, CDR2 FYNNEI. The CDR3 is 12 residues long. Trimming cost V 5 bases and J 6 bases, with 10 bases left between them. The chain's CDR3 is CASSLGSHGYTF. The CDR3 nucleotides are TGTGCCAGCAGTCTGGGTAGTCATGGCTACACCTTC.

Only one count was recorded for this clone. The CDR3: CASTAGSPEAFF. The CDR3 DNA reads as TGTGCCAGCACAGCAGGCAGTCCCGAAGCTTTCTTT. The V and J genes are TRBV7-8 and TRBJ1-1, with D unresolved. CDR1 SGHVS and CDR2 FQNEAQ come from the germline V gene. V lost 7 bases to trimming and J lost 8 bases, with 14 bases between them. The CDR3 contains 12 residues.

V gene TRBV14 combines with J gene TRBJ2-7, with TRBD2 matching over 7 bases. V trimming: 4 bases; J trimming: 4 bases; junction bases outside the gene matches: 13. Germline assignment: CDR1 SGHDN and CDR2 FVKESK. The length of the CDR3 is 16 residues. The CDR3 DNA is TGTGCCAGCAGCCGTCTAGGGGCGGGAGCAATATACGAGCAGTACTTC. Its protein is CASSRLGAGAIYEQYF.

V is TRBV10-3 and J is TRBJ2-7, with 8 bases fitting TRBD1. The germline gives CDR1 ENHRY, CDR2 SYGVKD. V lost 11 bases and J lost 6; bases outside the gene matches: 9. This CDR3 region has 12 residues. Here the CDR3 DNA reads TGTGCCTCAACAGGGGGTGGTCGCGAGCAGTACTTC. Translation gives CASTGGGREQYF.

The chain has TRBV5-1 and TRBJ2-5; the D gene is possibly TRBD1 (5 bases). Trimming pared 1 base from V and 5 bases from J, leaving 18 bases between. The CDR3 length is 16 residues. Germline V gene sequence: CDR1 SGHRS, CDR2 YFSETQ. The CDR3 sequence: CASSLSLGALGETQYF. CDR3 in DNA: TGCGCCAGCAGCTTGTCGCTTGGGGCGCTTGGGGAGACCCAGTACTTC.

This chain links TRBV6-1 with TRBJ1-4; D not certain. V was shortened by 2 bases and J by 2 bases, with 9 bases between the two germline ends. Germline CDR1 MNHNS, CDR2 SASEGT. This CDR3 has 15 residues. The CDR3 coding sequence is TGTGCCAGCAGTGAATTCGGGGTGACTAATGAAAAACTGTTTTTT. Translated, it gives CASSEFGVTNEKLFF.

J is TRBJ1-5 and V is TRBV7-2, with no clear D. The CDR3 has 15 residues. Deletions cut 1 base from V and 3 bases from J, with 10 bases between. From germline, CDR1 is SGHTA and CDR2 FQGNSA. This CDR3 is CASSLVYGNNQPQHF. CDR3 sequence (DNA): TGTGCCAGCAGCTTAGTATATGGTAACAATCAGCCCCAGCATTTT. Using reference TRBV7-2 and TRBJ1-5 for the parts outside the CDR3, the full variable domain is GAGVSQSPSNKVTEKGKDVELRCDPISGHTALYWYRQSLGQGLEFLIYFQGNSAPDKSGLPSDRFSAERTGGSVSTLTIQRTQQEDSAVYLCASSLVYGNNQPQHFGDGTRLSIL.

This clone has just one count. CDR3 sequence reads: CSVDVKSSYNEQFF. CDR3 DNA sequence: TGCAGCGTTGATGTGAAAAGCTCCTACAATGAGCAGTTCTTC. The chain combines TRBV29-1 with TRBJ2-1; D not resolved. Germline CDR1 SQVTM, CDR2 ANQGSEA. The CDR3 has 14 residues. V was cut by 3 bases and J by 0 bases, with 9 bases left in between.

In DNA form, the CDR3 reads TGTGCCAGCAGCCGCCGGGGGGGTTCCTACGAGCAGTACTTC. Translating gives CASSRRGGSYEQYF. V is TRBV27 and J is TRBJ2-7; 8 nucleotides agree with TRBD2. The V segment lost 6 bases and the J segment 1 base; nucleotides outside the gene matches: 5. This CDR3 is 14 amino acids long. CDR1 and CDR2 from the germline V gene are MNHEY and SMNVEV (reference sequence).

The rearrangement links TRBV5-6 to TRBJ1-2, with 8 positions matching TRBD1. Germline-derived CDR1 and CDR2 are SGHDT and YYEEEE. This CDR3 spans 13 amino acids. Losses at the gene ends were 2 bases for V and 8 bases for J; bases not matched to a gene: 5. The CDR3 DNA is TGTGCCAGCAGCTTATCGACAGGGGAAGGCTACACCTTC. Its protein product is CASSLSTGEGYTF.

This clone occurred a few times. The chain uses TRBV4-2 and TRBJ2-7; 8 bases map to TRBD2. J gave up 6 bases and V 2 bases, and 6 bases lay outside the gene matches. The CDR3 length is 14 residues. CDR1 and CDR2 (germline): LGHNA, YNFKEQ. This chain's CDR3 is CASSQPGTSGEQYF. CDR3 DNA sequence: TGTGCCAGCAGCCAACCCGGGACTAGTGGCGAGCAGTACTTC.

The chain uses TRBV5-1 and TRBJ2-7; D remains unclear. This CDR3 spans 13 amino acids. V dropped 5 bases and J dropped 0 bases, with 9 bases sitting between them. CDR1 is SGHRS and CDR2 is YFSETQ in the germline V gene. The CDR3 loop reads CASREGSSYEQYF. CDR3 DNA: TGCGCCAGCAGAGAAGGTTCCTCCTACGAGCAGTACTTC.

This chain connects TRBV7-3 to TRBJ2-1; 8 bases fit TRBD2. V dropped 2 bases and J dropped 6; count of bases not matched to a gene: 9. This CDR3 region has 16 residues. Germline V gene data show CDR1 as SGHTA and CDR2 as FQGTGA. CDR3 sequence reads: CASSLQVAGGSNEQFF. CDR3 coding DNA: TGTGCCAGCAGCTTACAGGTGGCGGGGGGTAGCAATGAGCAGTTCTTC.

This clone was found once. CDR3 sequence: CASSFSQTTGGGYTF. The CDR3 nucleotides read TGCGCCAGCAGCTTTTCCCAAACCACGGGCGGTGGCTACACCTTC. The chain has TRBV5-1 and TRBJ1-2; no clear D gene. V was clipped by 2 bases and J by 7 bases, with 18 bases between them. The CDR3 is made up of 15 amino acids. CDR1 is SGHRS and CDR2 is YFSETQ in the germline V gene.

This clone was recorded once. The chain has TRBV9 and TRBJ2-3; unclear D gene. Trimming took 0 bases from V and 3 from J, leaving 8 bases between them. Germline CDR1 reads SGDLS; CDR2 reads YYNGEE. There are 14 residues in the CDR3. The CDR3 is CASSVAPTTDTQYF. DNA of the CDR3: TGTGCCAGCAGCGTAGCGCCAACGACAGATACGCAGTATTTT.

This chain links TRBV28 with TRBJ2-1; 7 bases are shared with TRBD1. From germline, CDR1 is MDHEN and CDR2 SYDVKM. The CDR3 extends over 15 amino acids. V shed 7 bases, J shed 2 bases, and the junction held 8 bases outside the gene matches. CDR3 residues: CASTSGQGAYNEQFF. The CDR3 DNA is TGTGCCAGCACCTCCGGGCAGGGGGCCTACAATGAGCAGTTCTTC.